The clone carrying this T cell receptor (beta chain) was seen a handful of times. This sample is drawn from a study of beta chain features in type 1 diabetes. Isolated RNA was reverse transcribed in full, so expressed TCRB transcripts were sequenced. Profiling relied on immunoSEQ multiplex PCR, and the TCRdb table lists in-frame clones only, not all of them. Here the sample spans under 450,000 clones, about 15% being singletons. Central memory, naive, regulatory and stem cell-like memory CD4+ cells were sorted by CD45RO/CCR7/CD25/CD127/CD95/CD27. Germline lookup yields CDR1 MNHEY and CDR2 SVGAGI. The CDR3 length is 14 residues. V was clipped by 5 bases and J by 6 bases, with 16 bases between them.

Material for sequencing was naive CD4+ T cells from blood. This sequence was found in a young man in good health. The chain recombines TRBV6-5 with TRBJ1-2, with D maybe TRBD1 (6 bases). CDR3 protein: CASSRSTGKDGYTF. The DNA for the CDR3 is TGTGCCAGCAGTCGATCAACAGGGAAGGATGGCTACACCTTC.